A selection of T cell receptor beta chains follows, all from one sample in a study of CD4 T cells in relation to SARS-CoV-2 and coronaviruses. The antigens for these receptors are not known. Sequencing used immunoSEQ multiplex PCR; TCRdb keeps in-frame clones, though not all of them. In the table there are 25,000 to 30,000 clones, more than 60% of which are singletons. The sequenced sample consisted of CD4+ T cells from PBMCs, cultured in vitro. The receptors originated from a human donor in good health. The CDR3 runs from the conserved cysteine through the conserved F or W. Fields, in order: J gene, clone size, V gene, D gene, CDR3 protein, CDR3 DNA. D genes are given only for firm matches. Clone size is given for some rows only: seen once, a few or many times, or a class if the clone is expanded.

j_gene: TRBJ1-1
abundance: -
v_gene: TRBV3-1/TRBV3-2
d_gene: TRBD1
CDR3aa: CASSQAGTGGVGAFF
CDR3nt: TGTGCCAGCAGCCAAGCCGGGACAGGGGGCGTCGGAGCTTTCTTT

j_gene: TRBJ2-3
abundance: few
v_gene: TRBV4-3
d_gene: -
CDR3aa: CASSLEGGLADTQYF
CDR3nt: TGCGCCAGCAGCCTGGAGGGGGGCTTGGCAGATACGCAGTATTTT

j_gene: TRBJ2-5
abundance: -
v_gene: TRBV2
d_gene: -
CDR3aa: CASSETETQYF
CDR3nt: TGTGCCAGCAGTGAGACCGAGACCCAGTACTTC

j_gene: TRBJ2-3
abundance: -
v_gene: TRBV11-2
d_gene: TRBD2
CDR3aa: CASSSGLAGATTQYF
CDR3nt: TGTGCCAGCAGCTCAGGACTAGCGGGGGCCACTACGCAGTATTTT

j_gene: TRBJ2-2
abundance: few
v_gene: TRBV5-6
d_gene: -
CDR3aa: CASSRGGRNTGELFF
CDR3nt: TGTGCCAGCAGCCGTGGAGGCAGAAACACCGGGGAGCTGTTTTTT

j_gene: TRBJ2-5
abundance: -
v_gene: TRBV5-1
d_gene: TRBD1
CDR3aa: CASRDRGQETQYF
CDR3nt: TGCGCCAGCAGGGACAGGGGCCAAGAGACCCAGTACTTC

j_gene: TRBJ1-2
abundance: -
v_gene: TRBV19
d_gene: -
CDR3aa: CASSINYGYTF
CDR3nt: TGTGCCAGTAGTATTAACTATGGCTACACCTTC

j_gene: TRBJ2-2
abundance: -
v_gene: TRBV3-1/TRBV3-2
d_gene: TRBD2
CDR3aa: CASSPLRGAAGELFF
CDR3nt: TGTGCCAGCAGCCCCTTGCGGGGGGCGGCCGGGGAGCTGTTTTTT

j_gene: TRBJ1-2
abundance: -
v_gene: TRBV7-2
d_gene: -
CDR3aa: CASSPTEGGYGYTF
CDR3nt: TGTGCCAGCAGCCCGACGGAGGGGGGATATGGCTACACCTTC

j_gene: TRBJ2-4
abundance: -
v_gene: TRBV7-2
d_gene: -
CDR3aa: CASSLGHNKNIQYF
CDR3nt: TGTGCCAGCAGCTTGGGACATAACAAAAACATTCAGTACTTC

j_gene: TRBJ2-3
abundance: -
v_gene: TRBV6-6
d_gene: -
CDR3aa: CASSSQGTDTQYF
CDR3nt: TGTGCCAGCAGCTCCCAAGGCACAGATACGCAGTATTTT

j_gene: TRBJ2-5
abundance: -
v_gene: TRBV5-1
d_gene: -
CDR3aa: CASSLDDRQETQYF
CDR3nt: TGCGCCAGCAGCTTGGATGACAGGCAAGAGACCCAGTACTTC

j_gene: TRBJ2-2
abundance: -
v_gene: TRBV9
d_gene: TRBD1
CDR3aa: CASSVEGGATWELFF
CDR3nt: TGTGCCAGCAGCGTAGAAGGGGGCGCGACTTGGGAGCTGTTTTTT

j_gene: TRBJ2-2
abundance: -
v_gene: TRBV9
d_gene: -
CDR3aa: CASSDRRSNTGELFF
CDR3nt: TGTGCCAGCAGCGACAGGCGATCGAACACCGGGGAGCTGTTTTTT

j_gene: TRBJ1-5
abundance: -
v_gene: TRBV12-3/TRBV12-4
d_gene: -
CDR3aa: CASRQGWEPQHF
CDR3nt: TGTGCCAGCAGACAGGGTTGGGAGCCCCAGCATTTT

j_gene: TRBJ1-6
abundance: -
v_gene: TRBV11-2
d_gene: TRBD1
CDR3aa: CASSFGTGGNSPLHF
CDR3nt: TGTGCCAGCAGCTTTGGGACAGGGGGTAATTCACCCCTCCACTTT

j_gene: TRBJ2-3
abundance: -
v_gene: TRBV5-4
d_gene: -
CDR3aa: CASRGSSDTQYF
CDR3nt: TGTGCCAGCAGAGGGAGCTCAGATACGCAGTATTTT

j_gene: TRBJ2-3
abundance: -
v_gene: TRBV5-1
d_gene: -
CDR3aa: CASSLGQTDTQYF
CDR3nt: TGCGCCAGCAGCTTGGGGCAGACAGATACGCAGTATTTT

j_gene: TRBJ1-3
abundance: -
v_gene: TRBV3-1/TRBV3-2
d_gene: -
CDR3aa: CASTSQRGNTIYF
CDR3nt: TGTGCCAGCACTTCGCAGAGAGGAAACACCATATATTTT

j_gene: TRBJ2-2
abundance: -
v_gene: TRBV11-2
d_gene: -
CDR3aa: CASSLGSNTGELFF
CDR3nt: TGTGCCAGCAGCTTGGGCTCAAACACCGGGGAGCTGTTTTTT

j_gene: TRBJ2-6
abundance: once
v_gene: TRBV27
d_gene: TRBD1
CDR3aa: CASSQQPLGQGVSGANVLTF
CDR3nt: TGTGCCAGCAGTCAACAACCCCTGGGACAGGGAGTCTCTGGGGCCAACGTCCTGACTTTC

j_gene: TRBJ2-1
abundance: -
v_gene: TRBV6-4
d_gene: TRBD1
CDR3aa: CASSTGQGNNEQFF
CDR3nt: TGTGCCAGCAGTACAGGACAGGGTAACAATGAGCAGTTCTTC

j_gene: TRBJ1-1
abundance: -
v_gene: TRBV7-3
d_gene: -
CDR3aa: CASSWNGNTEAFF
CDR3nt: TGTGCCAGCAGCTGGAACGGTAACACTGAAGCTTTCTTT

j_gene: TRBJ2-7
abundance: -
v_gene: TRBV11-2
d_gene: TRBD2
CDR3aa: CASSLVLTSGRAVQYF
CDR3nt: TGTGCCAGCAGCTTAGTTTTGACTAGCGGGAGGGCCGTGCAGTACTTC

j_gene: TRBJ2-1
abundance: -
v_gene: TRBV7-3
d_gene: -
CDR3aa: CASSLSRGIGNEQFF
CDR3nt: TGTGCCAGCAGCTTATCTAGAGGGATAGGCAATGAGCAGTTCTTC

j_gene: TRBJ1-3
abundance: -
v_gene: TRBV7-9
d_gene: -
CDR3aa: CASKKAGAAQSNTIYF
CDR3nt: TGTGCCAGCAAGAAAGCTGGCGCAGCACAGAGTAACACCATATATTTT

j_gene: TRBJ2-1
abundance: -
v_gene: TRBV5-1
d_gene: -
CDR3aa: CATSERSRYNEQFF
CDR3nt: TGCGCCACCTCGGAGCGGAGCCGTTACAATGAGCAGTTCTTC

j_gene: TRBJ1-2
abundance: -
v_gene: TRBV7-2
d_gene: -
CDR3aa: CASSPRRQESGYTF
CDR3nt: TGTGCCAGCAGCCCTAGACGGCAGGAAAGTGGCTACACCTTC

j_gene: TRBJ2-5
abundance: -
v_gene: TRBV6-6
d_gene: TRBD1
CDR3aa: CASSYVPTGGETQYF
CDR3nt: TGTGCCAGCAGTTACGTCCCGACAGGGGGAGAGACCCAGTACTTC

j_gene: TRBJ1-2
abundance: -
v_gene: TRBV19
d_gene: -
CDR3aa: CASTTGTNYGYTF
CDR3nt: TGTGCCAGTACCACCGGGACCAATTATGGCTACACCTTC

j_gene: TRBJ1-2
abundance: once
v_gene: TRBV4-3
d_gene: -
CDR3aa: CASSQDHRWGYTF
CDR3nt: TGCGCCAGCAGCCAAGATCACCGGTGGGGCTACACCTTC

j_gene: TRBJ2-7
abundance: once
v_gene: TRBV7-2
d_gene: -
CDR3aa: CASSLDVGARRRQYF
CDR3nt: TGTGCCAGCAGCTTAGATGTAGGGGCCCGAAGAAGGCAGTACTTC

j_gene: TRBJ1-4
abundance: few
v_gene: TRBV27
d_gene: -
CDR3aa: CASGLLGYGEKLFF
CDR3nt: TGTGCCAGCGGGCTTTTAGGGTATGGAGAAAAACTGTTTTTT

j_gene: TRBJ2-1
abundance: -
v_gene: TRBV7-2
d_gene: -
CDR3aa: CASSFQGIGEQFF
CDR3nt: TGTGCCAGCAGCTTCCAGGGGATCGGGGAGCAGTTCTTC

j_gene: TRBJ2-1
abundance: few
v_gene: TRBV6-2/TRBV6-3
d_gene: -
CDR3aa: CASSYRIDEQFF
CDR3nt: TGTGCCAGCAGTTACAGGATCGATGAGCAGTTCTTC

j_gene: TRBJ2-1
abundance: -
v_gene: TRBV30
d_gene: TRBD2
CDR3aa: CAWASGSYNEQFF
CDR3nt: TGTGCCTGGGCTAGCGGATCCTACAATGAGCAGTTCTTC

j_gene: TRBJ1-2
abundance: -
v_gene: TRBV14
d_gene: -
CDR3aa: CASSLDTFYGYTF
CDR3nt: TGTGCCAGCAGCCTAGATACCTTCTATGGCTACACCTTC

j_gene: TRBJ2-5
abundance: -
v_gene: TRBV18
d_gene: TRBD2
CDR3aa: CASSPLAGRQETQYF
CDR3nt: TGTGCCAGCTCACCACTAGCGGGACGTCAAGAGACCCAGTACTTC

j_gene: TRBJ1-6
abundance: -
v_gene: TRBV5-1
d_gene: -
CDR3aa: CASSPGQNSPLHF
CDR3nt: TGCGCCAGCAGCCCGGGACAAAATTCACCCCTCCACTTT

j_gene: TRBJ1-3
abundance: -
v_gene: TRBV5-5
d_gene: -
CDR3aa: CASSLVGAGNTIYF
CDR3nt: TGTGCCAGCAGCTTGGTCGGGGCTGGAAACACCATATATTTT

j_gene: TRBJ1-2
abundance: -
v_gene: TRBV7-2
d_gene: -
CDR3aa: CASSLETLGGRNGYTF
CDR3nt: TGTGCCAGCAGCTTAGAAACTCTCGGGGGTCGCAATGGCTACACCTTC

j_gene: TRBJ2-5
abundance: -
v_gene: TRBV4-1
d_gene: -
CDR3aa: CASSLRVGGRTETQYF
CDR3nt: TGCGCCAGCAGCCTCCGGGTCGGGGGGCGGACAGAGACCCAGTACTTC

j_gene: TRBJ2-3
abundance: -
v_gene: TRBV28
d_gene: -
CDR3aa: CASSFSSGRADTQYF
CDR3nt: TGTGCCAGCAGTTTTTCCAGCGGGCGGGCAGATACGCAGTATTTT

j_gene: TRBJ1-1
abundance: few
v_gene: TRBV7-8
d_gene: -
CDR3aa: CASSLDRGTAAFF
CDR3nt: TGTGCCAGCAGCTTAGATCGGGGGACGGCAGCTTTCTTT

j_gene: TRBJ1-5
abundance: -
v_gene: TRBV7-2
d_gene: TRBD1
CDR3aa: CASSLTGGINQPQHF
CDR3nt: TGTGCCAGCAGTCTGACAGGGGGGATCAATCAGCCCCAGCATTTT

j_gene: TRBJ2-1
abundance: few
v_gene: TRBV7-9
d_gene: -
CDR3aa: CASSTGLARDEQFF
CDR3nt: TGTGCCAGCAGTACGGGGTTGGCGAGGGATGAGCAGTTCTTC

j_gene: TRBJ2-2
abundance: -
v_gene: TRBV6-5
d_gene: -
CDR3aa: CASSWGTGELFF
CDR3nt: TGTGCCAGCAGTTGGGGGACCGGGGAGCTGTTTTTT

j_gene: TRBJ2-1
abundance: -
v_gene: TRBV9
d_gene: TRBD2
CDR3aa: CASSVTSGTYNEQFF
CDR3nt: TGTGCCAGCAGCGTGACTAGCGGAACCTACAATGAGCAGTTCTTC